This T cell receptor (beta chain) appears in the sequencing data of a study of OX40 agonist ivuxolimab in advanced cancers. Study information: Every 2 weeks, patients received ivuxolimab intravenously, dosed at 0.01 to 10 mg/kg.

Using immunoSEQ multiplex PCR, the repertoire was profiled, and TCRdb retains in-frame clones only, with some absent. Of 20,000 to 30,000 clones in the sample, roughly 90% are singletons; the top ten hold around a fifth. The material was CD4+ or CD8+ T cells sorted from blood, obtained in a trial of the OX40 agonist ivuxolimab. The clonotype was recovered from an adult with an advanced solid tumor such as melanoma, head and neck, liver or kidney cancer.

The chain's CDR3 is CASSPPEGPGGAQYF. In DNA, the CDR3 is TGTGCCAGCAGCCCTCCGGAGGGACCTGGCGGGGCGCAGTATTTT. The V and J genes are TRBV7-9 and TRBJ2-3, with D possibly matching TRBD2 (6 bases). The CDR3 is 15 amino acids. The V and J ends lost 5 bases and 10 bases respectively, with 22 bases between them. Germline V gene lookup returns CDR1 SEHNR and CDR2 FQNEAQ (reference sequence).